The rows below give T cell receptor beta chains drawn from one sample of a study of blood T cell repertoires in COVID-19. Sequencing used immunoSEQ multiplex PCR; TCRdb keeps in-frame clones, though not all of them. The sample records approximately 360,000 clones, approximately 90% being singletons. Specimen: PBMCs or T cells enriched from blood (not recorded which). These receptors were obtained from a woman aged 25 to 39 with acute COVID-19. The CDR3 runs from the conserved cysteine through the conserved F or W. The D gene is left open where the match is weak. The size of a clone is reported for some rows only, either as once, few or many, or as a class for expanded clones.

CASSRAGGAGTEAFF	TGTGCCAGCAGTAGGGCAGGGGGCGCAGGCACTGAAGCTTTCTTT	TRBJ1-1	TRBD1	.	TRBV2
CASSPPNPIVQGNSPLHF	TGTGCCAGCTCACCACCGAATCCCATCGTACAGGGTAATTCACCCCTCCACTTT	TRBJ1-6	.	.	TRBV18
CSARETKQGVSPYEQYF	TGCAGCGCCCGGGAAACCAAACAGGGCGTAAGTCCCTACGAGCAGTACTTC	TRBJ2-7	.	.	TRBV29-1
CASSQKQGGSGANVLTF	TGCGCCAGCAGCCAAAAACAGGGTGGCTCTGGGGCCAACGTCCTGACTTTC	TRBJ2-6	.	.	TRBV4-3
CASSGGHPDTEAFF	TGCGCCAGCAGCGGGGGACATCCGGACACTGAAGCTTTCTTT	TRBJ1-1	.	.	TRBV5-1
CASTGVGSYEQYF	TGTGCCAGTACAGGGGTGGGCTCCTACGAGCAGTACTTC	TRBJ2-7	TRBD1	once	TRBV2
CATSGRGNTGELFF	TGTGCCACCAGTGGCAGGGGGAACACCGGGGAGCTGTTTTTT	TRBJ2-2	.	.	TRBV24-1
CATRQGNYGYTF	TGTGCCACCCGACAGGGGAACTATGGCTACACCTTC	TRBJ1-2	TRBD1	.	TRBV12-3/TRBV12-4
CASSTSTLGAGGELFF	TGTGCCAGCTCAACTTCAACCCTGGGCGCCGGCGGGGAGCTGTTTTTT	TRBJ2-2	.	.	TRBV18
CASRDRGKDGYTF	TGTGCCAGCAGGGACAGGGGGAAGGACGGCTACACCTTC	TRBJ1-2	TRBD1	.	TRBV6-5
CASSFQGNQPQHF	TGTGCCAGCAGCTTTCAGGGGAATCAGCCCCAGCATTTT	TRBJ1-5	.	.	TRBV13
CASSPGLVVDTQYF	TGTGCCAGCAGCCCTGGACTAGTCGTAGATACGCAGTATTTT	TRBJ2-3	TRBD2	.	TRBV5-5
CASSLAGGTYNEQFF	TGCGCCAGCAGCTTGGCAGGGGGAACCTACAATGAGCAGTTCTTC	TRBJ2-1	TRBD1	few	TRBV5-1
CASNVGADTEAFF	TGTGCCAGTAACGTGGGGGCGGACACTGAAGCTTTCTTT	TRBJ1-1	.	.	TRBV19
CASSASGQGPSSYEQYF	TGTGCCAGCAGCGCCTCCGGGCAGGGGCCGTCCTCCTACGAGCAGTACTTC	TRBJ2-7	.	once	TRBV9
CASSPRYGLAGDNRDYEQYF	TGTGCCAGCTCACCGCGGTACGGACTAGCGGGGGACAACAGGGACTACGAGCAGTACTTC	TRBJ2-7	TRBD2	.	TRBV18
CASSRLRTGANSPLHF	TGTGCCAGCAGCCGCCTAAGGACAGGGGCAAATTCACCCCTCCACTTT	TRBJ1-6	TRBD1	few	TRBV6-2/TRBV6-3
CASSQSNSGVWYEQYF	TGCGCCAGCAGTCAATCGAATTCAGGCGTCTGGTACGAGCAGTACTTC	TRBJ2-7	.	.	TRBV23-1
CATSRGQGAQAFF	TGTGCCACCAGCAGGGGACAGGGGGCGCAGGCTTTCTTT	TRBJ1-1	TRBD1	.	TRBV15
CAWSQRDTEAFF	TGTGCCTGGAGTCAGAGGGACACTGAAGCTTTCTTT	TRBJ1-1	.	.	TRBV30
CASSLDGGNTEAFF	TGTGCCAGCAGCTTGGACGGGGGGAACACTGAAGCTTTCTTT	TRBJ1-1	.	.	TRBV5-5
CASSSTGVQTPLHF	TGTGCCAGCAGTTCAACAGGGGTACAGACACCCCTCCACTTT	TRBJ1-6	TRBD1	.	TRBV27
CASSVVGTAYGYTF	TGTGCCAGCAGCGTAGTTGGGACAGCCTATGGCTACACCTTC	TRBJ1-2	TRBD1	.	TRBV9
CASSPTGSYEQYF	TGCGCCAGCAGCCCTACAGGTTCCTACGAGCAGTACTTC	TRBJ2-7	.	.	TRBV4-1
CASNSGTSGGASYNEQFF	TGTGCCAGTAATAGTGGGACTAGCGGGGGGGCCTCCTACAATGAGCAGTTCTTC	TRBJ2-1	TRBD2	.	TRBV19
CASSIPGAQETQYF	TGTGCCAGTAGTATCCCGGGAGCCCAAGAGACCCAGTACTTC	TRBJ2-5	.	.	TRBV19
CASSLLTSGGADTQYF	TGTGCCAGCAGCTTGTTGACTAGCGGGGGGGCAGATACGCAGTATTTT	TRBJ2-3	TRBD2	.	TRBV11-1
CASSPHGPGESNEQFF	TGTGCCAGCAGCCCACATGGTCCGGGGGAAAGCAATGAGCAGTTCTTC	TRBJ2-1	.	.	TRBV7-2
CAISKQSNTEAFF	TGTGCCATCAGTAAACAGAGTAACACTGAAGCTTTCTTT	TRBJ1-1	.	.	TRBV10-3
CASSLSRTENSNQPQHF	TGTGCCAGCAGCTTATCCCGGACAGAGAATAGCAATCAGCCCCAGCATTTT	TRBJ1-5	.	once	TRBV11-2
CSVPGGRNTEAFF	TGCAGCGTTCCAGGGGGGAGGAACACTGAAGCTTTCTTT	TRBJ1-1	TRBD1	.	TRBV29-1
CASSDGLFSGNTIYF	TGTGCCAGCAGTGACGGACTGTTCTCTGGAAACACCATATATTTT	TRBJ1-3	.	.	TRBV6-2/TRBV6-3
CASGTGAGEQFF	TGTGCCAGCGGGACAGGGGCTGGTGAGCAGTTCTTC	TRBJ2-1	TRBD1	.	TRBV6-5
CASSLGLAGVTDTQYF	TGTGCCAGCAGCCTCGGACTAGCGGGGGTCACAGATACGCAGTATTTT	TRBJ2-3	TRBD2	.	TRBV7-3
CASSHNRGGGTGELFF	TGTGCCAGCAGCCATAACAGGGGAGGTGGAACCGGGGAGCTGTTTTTT	TRBJ2-2	.	.	TRBV27
CASSLRGGSPHQPQHF	TGTGCCAGCAGCTTGAGAGGGGGATCCCCCCATCAGCCCCAGCATTTT	TRBJ1-5	.	.	TRBV5-6
CASSPRITGDHEKLFF	TGTGCCAGCAGCCCGCGAATAACAGGGGACCACGAAAAACTGTTTTTT	TRBJ1-4	TRBD1	once	TRBV11-2
CASRLDRANTGELFF	TGTGCCAGCAGACTAGACAGGGCGAACACCGGGGAGCTGTTTTTT	TRBJ2-2	TRBD1	.	TRBV6-4
CASSLYRGSTDTQYF	TGTGCCAGCAGCTTGTACAGGGGTAGCACAGATACGCAGTATTTT	TRBJ2-3	TRBD1	.	TRBV5-4
CATSRVRGSNEKLFF	TGTGCCACCAGCAGAGTGAGAGGGTCTAATGAAAAACTGTTTTTT	TRBJ1-4	.	.	TRBV15
CASSVGTGSGANVLTF	TGTGCCAGCAGCGTCGGGACAGGGTCTGGGGCCAACGTCCTGACTTTC	TRBJ2-6	TRBD1	.	TRBV7-3
CASSTTGLVYEQYF	TGCGCCAGCAGCACGACGGGACTAGTGTACGAGCAGTACTTC	TRBJ2-7	TRBD2	.	TRBV5-1
CASSFTYQGSEGYTF	TGTGCCAGCAGTTTTACTTACCAGGGTTCTGAGGGCTACACCTTC	TRBJ1-2	.	.	TRBV2
CATSSPQAISNQPQHF	TGTGCCACCAGCAGTCCACAGGCGATTAGCAATCAGCCCCAGCATTTT	TRBJ1-5	.	.	TRBV15
CASRLAGGSYEQYF	TGTGCCAGCAGGCTAGCGGGGGGCTCCTACGAGCAGTACTTC	TRBJ2-7	TRBD2	.	TRBV6-5